This TCR beta chain emerged from a study of Ad26.COV2.S vaccination and SARS-CoV-2 variants. Overall study: Enrolled in COV1001, the donor was in the Ad26.COV2.S trial arm, which received the vaccine. Once or twice, 56 days apart, Ad26.COV2.S was delivered intramuscularly.

Described treatment: over 15 received Ad26.COV2.S at low or high dose, single or two shots; a few received placebo; per-sample allocation not given. Sampling occurred on day 63 after the first vaccine or placebo injection. In its sample, this clone was seen a few times. Its antigen is unknown. CDR3 size: 16 residues. Germline values: CDR1 SGHVS, CDR2 FNYEAQ. The V gene end was trimmed by 2 bases and the J gene end by 5 bases; junction bases not matched to a gene: 8. Clones were sequenced by immunoSEQ multiplex PCR, and TCRdb holds only the in-frame ones, with some missing. The data show 400,000 to 450,000 clones, 90% seen once. Study-wide results and limits: Reportedly, spike-specific CD8+ and CD4+ T cell responses achieved substantial breadth once vaccination had taken place.

The receptor was derived from a person aged 18-65 years who received the Ad26.COV2.S COVID-19 vaccine or a placebo. The sequences come from peripheral blood, collected in a trial of Ad26.COV2.S vaccine versus placebo. The rearrangement joins TRBV7-6 to TRBJ1-1; 10 nucleotides agree with TRBD1. In DNA form, the CDR3 reads TGTGCCAGCAGCTTAAGGTCCGGGACAGGGGTTACTGAAGCTTTCTTT. Translated: CASSLRSGTGVTEAFF.